This passage covers 18 T cell receptor beta chains from one sample sequenced in a study of beta chain features in type 1 diabetes. Whole-study findings and limits: In every one of the four CD4+ subsets, TCRB CDR3s were moderately but significantly shorter in Type 1 diabetes patients.

These receptors have no known antigen. Reverse transcription of all isolated RNA meant that expressed TCRB transcripts were sequenced. Clones were sequenced by immunoSEQ multiplex PCR, and TCRdb holds only the in-frame ones, with some missing. The sample comprises around 15,000 clones, more than 70% of which are singletons, and around 0.31% rests with the top ten. The sample was stem cell memory CD4+ T cells from blood. The receptors were gathered from a woman aged 18-29 years with type 1 diabetes.

The chain carries TRBV7-9 and TRBJ1-1; a possible D gene is TRBD1 (6 bases). Between the trimmed V and J ends, which lost 5 bases and 7 bases, there was a span of 11 bases. The CDR3 totals 12 residues. Germline V gene lookup returns CDR1 SEHNR and CDR2 FQNEAQ (reference sequence). The CDR3 DNA reads as TGTGCCAGCAGCATCGGGACACATGAAGCTTTCTTT. It translates to CASSIGTHEAFF.

The chain recombines TRBV7-9 with TRBJ2-7, with a weak D call TRBD1 (5 bases). CDR1 and CDR2 from the germline V gene are SEHNR and FQNEAQ (reference sequence). The CDR3 totals 13 residues. Trimming cost V 0 bases and J 6 bases, with 9 bases left between them. CDR3 residues: CASSLAWGSEQYF. CDR3 coding DNA: TGTGCCAGCAGCTTAGCTTGGGGCTCCGAGCAGTACTTC. Variable domain in full (rest from reference TRBV7-9 and TRBJ2-7): DTGVSQNPRHKITKRGQNVTFRCDPISEHNRLYWYRQTLGQGPEFLTYFQNEAQLEKSRLLSDRFSAERPKGSFSTLEIQRTEQGDSAMYLCASSLAWGSEQYFGPGTRLTVT.

V usage is TRBV6-1 and J usage is TRBJ1-4; D is possibly TRBD1 (5 bases). Trimming left V 8 bases short and J 8 bases short, with 18 bases between. Germline CDR1 reads MNHNS; CDR2 reads SASEGT. The CDR3 contains 14 residues. CDR3 nucleotides: TGTGCCAGCGGCCGGGGGTTCCTAGGGGAAAAACTGTTTTTT. This codes for CASGRGFLGEKLFF.

The rearrangement links TRBV28 to TRBJ2-2; 9 nucleotides align to TRBD2. Losses at the gene ends were 6 bases for V and 6 bases for J; bases not matched to a gene: 8. Germline V CDR1 and CDR2: MDHEN, SYDVKM. The CDR3 covers 15 residues. The CDR3 DNA reads as TGTGCCAGCAGACGTAGCGGGAGAGGCGCCGGGGAGCTGTTTTTT. It yields the protein CASRRSGRGAGELFF.

This chain connects TRBV11-2 to TRBJ2-1; 10 nucleotides align to TRBD2. Germline lookup yields CDR1 SGHAT and CDR2 FQNNGV. V dropped 6 bases and J dropped 10; count of bases not matched to a gene: 12. The CDR3 extends over 15 amino acids. The CDR3 reads CASRRLAGLPPEQFF. CDR3 coding DNA: TGTGCCAGCAGACGACTAGCGGGCCTTCCCCCGGAGCAGTTCTTC.

The gene calls are TRBV7-9 and TRBJ2-1; weak D call: TRBD1 (6 bases). V lost 5 bases and J lost 10, with 9 bases in between. The CDR3 totals 11 residues. The germline V gene has CDR1 SEHNR and CDR2 FQNEAQ (reference sequence). The CDR3 DNA reads as TGTGCCAGCAGCCCGCAGGGGGAGCAGTTCTTC. Translated, it gives CASSPQGEQFF.

This rearrangement joins TRBV28 to TRBJ1-1, with no clear D. Between the trimmed V and J ends, which lost 8 bases and 2 bases, there was a span of 12 bases. The CDR3 has 13 residues. Germline CDR1 is MDHEN and CDR2 is SYDVKM. The CDR3 nucleotides are TGTGCCAGCCACCGGGAGCCTAACACTGAAGCTTTCTTT. This translates into CASHREPNTEAFF.

The chain combines TRBV19 with TRBJ2-6, with 13 bases fitting TRBD2. Per germline, CDR1 LNHDA and CDR2 SQIVND (reference sequence). After removal of 5 bases from V and 3 bases from J, the junction contained 7 bases not matched to a gene. The CDR3 consists of 18 residues. This CDR3 is CASSPGLAGDYGANVLTF. CDR3 DNA: TGTGCCAGTAGTCCCGGACTAGCGGGAGACTATGGGGCCAACGTCCTGACTTTC.

This clone was seen a handful of times. V and J are TRBV18 and TRBJ1-1, with D hard to call. This CDR3 contains 12 residues. Germline CDR1 and CDR2: KGHSH and LQKENI. V was clipped by 3 bases and J by 1 base, with 3 bases between them. The CDR3 sequence is CASSPGNTEAFF. The CDR3 nucleotides are TGTGCCAGCTCACCCGGGAACACTGAAGCTTTCTTT. The complete variable domain, with remaining parts taken from reference TRBV18 and TRBJ1-1, reads NAGVMQNPRHLVRRRGQEARLRCSPMKGHSHVYWYRQLPEEGLKFMVYLQKENIIDESGMPKERFSAEFPKEGPSILRIQQVVRGDSAAYFCASSPGNTEAFFGQGTRLTVV.

The genes are TRBV15 and TRBJ1-5, with TRBD1 identical over 7 bases. The CDR3 totals 19 residues. CDR1 and CDR2 (germline): LNHNV, YYDKDF (reference sequence). Germline trimming cut 5 bases from V and 0 bases from J; bases unmatched to any gene: 16. DNA of the CDR3: TGTGCCACCAGCGGGGGCCTTGGCCAGGGGGACAATAGCAATCAGCCCCAGCATTTT. It is translated as CATSGGLGQGDNSNQPQHF.

This chain uses TRBV6-6 with TRBJ1-2; D remains ambiguous. Germline loops: CDR1 MNHNY, CDR2 SVGAGI (reference sequence). V was shortened by 6 bases and J by 0 bases, with 5 bases between the two germline ends. CDR3 length: 12 residues. The CDR3 DNA is TGTGCCAGCAGGTCGGCTAACTATGGCTACACCTTC. The encoded protein is CASRSANYGYTF.

The chain links TRBV5-1 to TRBJ1-2; TRBD1 agrees at 8 bases. J gave up 4 bases and V 2 bases, and 16 bases lay outside the gene matches. This CDR3 region has 18 residues. The germline CDR1 and CDR2 sequences are SGHRS and YFSETQ. CDR3 in amino acids: CASSFYRGSPHVFYGYTF. As DNA, the CDR3 is TGCGCCAGCAGCTTCTACAGGGGGAGTCCCCACGTTTTCTATGGCTACACCTTC.

The V call is TRBV4-1, the J call TRBJ2-1; 13 nucleotides align to TRBD2. The CDR3 sequence is 18 residues long. CDR1 is MGHRA, CDR2 YSYEKL, per germline. The ends lost 1 base at V and 7 bases at J; junction bases unmatched: 10. CDR3 DNA sequence: TGCGCCAGCAGCCAAGCTACCGGGACTAGCGGGATTCGAAATGAGCAGTTCTTC. Encoded protein: CASSQATGTSGIRNEQFF.

The V and J genes are TRBV5-1 and TRBJ2-1, with TRBD2 matching 13 bases. The CDR3 runs 19 residues. Germline CDR1 reads SGHRS; CDR2 reads YFSETQ. With V trimmed by 0 bases and J by 0 bases, 6 bases remained unmatched. CDR3 DNA: TGCGCCAGCAGCTTGGCCGGGACTAGCGGGATCAGCTCCTACAATGAGCAGTTCTTC. The encoded protein is CASSLAGTSGISSYNEQFF.

The chain uses TRBV18 and TRBJ1-1; unclear D gene. The germline gives CDR1 KGHSH, CDR2 LQKENI. V lost 2 bases and J lost 1, with 5 bases in between. CDR3 length equals 13 residues. In DNA form, the CDR3 reads TGTGCCAGCTCACCATCAGGGAACACTGAAGCTTTCTTT. Encoded protein: CASSPSGNTEAFF.

There are a few counts of this clone. The CDR3 region is CASSSEGGETQYF. The CDR3, as DNA: TGTGCCAGCAGCTCAGAGGGAGGGGAGACCCAGTACTTC. This chain joins TRBV7-2 and TRBJ2-5, with 7 bases aligning to TRBD2. Per germline, CDR1 SGHTA and CDR2 FQGNSA. Germline trimming cut 4 bases from V and 5 bases from J; bases unmatched to any gene: 4. This CDR3 spans 13 amino acids. The full variable domain, in which reference TRBV7-2 and TRBJ2-5 provide the parts outside the CDR3, is GAGVSQSPSNKVTEKGKDVELRCDPISGHTALYWYRQSLGQGLEFLIYFQGNSAPDKSGLPSDRFSAERTGGSVSTLTIQRTQQEDSAVYLCASSSEGGETQYFGPGTRLLVL.

The chain couples TRBV5-1 to TRBJ1-1; D unresolved. Trimming removed 0 bases at V and 3 bases at J, with 12 bases between. The CDR3 is made up of 15 amino acids. The germline V gene has CDR1 SGHRS and CDR2 YFSETQ. Here the CDR3 DNA reads TGCGCCAGCAGCTTGGGGTCAGGTCAACACACTGAAGCTTTCTTT. Protein product: CASSLGSGQHTEAFF.

This chain connects TRBV10-2 to TRBJ2-2; possibly TRBD2 for D (6 bases). The germline CDR1 and CDR2 sequences are WSHSY and SAAADI. This CDR3 has 14 residues. Trimming took 8 bases from V and 5 from J, leaving 15 bases between them. The CDR3 is CASHTSRTTGELFF. In DNA, the CDR3 is TGCGCCAGCCACACTAGCAGGACGACCGGGGAGCTGTTTTTT.